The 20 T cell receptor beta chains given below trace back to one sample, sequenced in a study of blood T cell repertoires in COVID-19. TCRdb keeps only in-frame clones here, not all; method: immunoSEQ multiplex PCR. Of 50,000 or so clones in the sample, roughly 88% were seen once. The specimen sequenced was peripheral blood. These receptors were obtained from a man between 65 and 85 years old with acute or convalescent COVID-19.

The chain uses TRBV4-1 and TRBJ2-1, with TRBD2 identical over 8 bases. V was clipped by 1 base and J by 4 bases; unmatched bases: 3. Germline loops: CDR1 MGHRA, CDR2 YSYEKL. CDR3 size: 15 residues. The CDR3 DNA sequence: TGCGCCAGCAGCCAAGGTCCGGGAGGGTACAATGAGCAGTTCTTC. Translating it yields CASSQGPGGYNEQFF.

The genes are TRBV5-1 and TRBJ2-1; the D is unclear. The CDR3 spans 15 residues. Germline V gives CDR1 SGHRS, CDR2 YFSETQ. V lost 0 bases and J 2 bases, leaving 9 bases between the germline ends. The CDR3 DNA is TGCGCCAGCAGCTTGGTAGCACGACCCTACAATGAGCAGTTCTTC. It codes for CASSLVARPYNEQFF. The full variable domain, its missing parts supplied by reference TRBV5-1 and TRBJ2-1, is KAGVTQTPRYLIKTRGQQVTLSCSPISGHRSVSWYQQTPGQGLQFLFEYFSETQRNKGNFPGRFSGRQFSNSRSEMNVSTLELGDSALYLCASSLVARPYNEQFFGPGTRLTVL.

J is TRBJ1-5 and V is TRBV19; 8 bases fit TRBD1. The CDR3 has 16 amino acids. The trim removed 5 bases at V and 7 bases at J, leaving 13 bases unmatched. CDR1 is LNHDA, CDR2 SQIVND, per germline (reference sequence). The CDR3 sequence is CASSFLGQGGEQPQHF. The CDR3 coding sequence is TGTGCCAGTAGTTTCCTAGGACAGGGCGGGGAACAGCCCCAGCATTTT.

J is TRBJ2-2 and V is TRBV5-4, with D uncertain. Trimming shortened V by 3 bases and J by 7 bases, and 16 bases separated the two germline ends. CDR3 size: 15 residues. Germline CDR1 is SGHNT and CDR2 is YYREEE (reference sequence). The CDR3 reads CASSSSGSRGGELFF. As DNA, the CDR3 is TGTGCCAGCAGCTCCAGTGGGTCGAGAGGCGGGGAGCTGTTTTTT.

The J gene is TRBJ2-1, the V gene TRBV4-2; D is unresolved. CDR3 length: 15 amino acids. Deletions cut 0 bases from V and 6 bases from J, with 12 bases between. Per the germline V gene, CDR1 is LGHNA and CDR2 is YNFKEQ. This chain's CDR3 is CASSQDPGSFNEQFF. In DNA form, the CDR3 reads TGTGCCAGCAGCCAAGATCCAGGCAGCTTCAATGAGCAGTTCTTC.

The CDR3: CASGSRDRGRVNTEAFF. In DNA form, the CDR3 reads TGTGCTAGTGGTAGCCGGGACAGGGGGCGGGTGAACACTGAAGCTTTCTTT. The J gene is TRBJ1-1, the V gene TRBV12-5, with TRBD1 identical over 12 bases. This CDR3 is built from 17 residues. Trimming at V came to 5 bases and at J to 0 bases, leaving 7 bases not matched to a gene. Germline V gene sequence: CDR1 LGHNT, CDR2 FRNRAP.

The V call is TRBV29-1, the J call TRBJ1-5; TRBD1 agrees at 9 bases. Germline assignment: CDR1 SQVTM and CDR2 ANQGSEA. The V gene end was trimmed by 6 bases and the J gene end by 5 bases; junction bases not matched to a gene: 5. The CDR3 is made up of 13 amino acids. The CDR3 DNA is TGCAGCGTCGGGGACAGGGAGTATCAGCCCCAGCATTTT. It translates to CSVGDREYQPQHF.

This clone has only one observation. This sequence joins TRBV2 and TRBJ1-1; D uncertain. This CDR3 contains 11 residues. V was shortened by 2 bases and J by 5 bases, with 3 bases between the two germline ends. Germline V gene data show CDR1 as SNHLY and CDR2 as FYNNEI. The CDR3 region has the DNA TGTGCCAGCAGTGAACTTACTGAAGCTTTCTTT. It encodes CASSELTEAFF.

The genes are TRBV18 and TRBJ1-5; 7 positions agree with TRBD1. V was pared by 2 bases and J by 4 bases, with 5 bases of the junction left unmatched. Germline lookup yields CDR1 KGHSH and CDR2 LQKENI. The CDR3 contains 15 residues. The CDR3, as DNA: TGTGCCAGCTCACCAATCGACAGGGCGAATCAGCCCCAGCATTTT. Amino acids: CASSPIDRANQPQHF.

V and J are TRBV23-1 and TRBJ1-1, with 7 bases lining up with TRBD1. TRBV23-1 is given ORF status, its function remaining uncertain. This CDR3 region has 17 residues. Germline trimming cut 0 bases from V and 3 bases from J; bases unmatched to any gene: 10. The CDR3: CASSQSLGRGEHTEAFF. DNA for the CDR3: TGCGCCAGCAGTCAATCTCTCGGCAGGGGGGAACACACTGAAGCTTTCTTT.

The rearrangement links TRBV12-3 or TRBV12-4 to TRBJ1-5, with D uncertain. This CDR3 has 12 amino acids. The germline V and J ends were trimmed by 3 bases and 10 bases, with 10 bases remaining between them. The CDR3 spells CASSFSTAPQHF. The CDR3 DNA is TGTGCCAGCAGTTTTTCAACAGCTCCCCAGCATTTT.

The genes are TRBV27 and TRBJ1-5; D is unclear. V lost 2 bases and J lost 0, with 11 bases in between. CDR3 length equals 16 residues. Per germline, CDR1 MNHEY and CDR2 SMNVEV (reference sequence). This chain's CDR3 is CASSLSSTYSNQPQHF. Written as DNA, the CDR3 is TGTGCCAGCAGTTTAAGTTCGACATATAGCAATCAGCCCCAGCATTTT.

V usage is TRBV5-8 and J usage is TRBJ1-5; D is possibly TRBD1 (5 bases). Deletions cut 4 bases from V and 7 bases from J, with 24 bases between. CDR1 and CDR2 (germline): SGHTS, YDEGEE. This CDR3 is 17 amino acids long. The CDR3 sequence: CASSPGGEPAWGQPQHF. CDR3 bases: TGTGCCAGCAGCCCCGGGGGGGAGCCAGCCTGGGGCCAGCCCCAGCATTTT.

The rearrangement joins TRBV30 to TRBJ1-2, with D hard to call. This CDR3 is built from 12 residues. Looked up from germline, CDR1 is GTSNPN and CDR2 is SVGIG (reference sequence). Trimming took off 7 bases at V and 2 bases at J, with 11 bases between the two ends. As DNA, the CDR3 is TGTGCCTCCCTAGAACGGAACTATGGCTACACCTTC. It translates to CASLERNYGYTF.

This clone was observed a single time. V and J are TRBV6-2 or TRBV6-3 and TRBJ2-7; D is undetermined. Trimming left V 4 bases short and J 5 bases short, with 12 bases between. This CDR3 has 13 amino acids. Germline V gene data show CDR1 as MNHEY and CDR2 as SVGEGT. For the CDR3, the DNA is TGTGCCAGCAGTTCCCCCCAGGTGAACGAGCAGTACTTC. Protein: CASSSPQVNEQYF.

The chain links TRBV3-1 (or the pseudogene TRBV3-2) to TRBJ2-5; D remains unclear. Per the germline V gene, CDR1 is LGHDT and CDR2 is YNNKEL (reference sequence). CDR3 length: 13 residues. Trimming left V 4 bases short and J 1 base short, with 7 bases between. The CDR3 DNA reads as TGTGCCAGCAGCCCCCGGGTCCAAGAGACCCAGTACTTC. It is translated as CASSPRVQETQYF.

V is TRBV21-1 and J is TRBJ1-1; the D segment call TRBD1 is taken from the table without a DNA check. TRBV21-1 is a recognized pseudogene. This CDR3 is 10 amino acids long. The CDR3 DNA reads TGTGCCAGAGTGACAGATGGGGCTTTCTTT. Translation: CARVTDGAFF.

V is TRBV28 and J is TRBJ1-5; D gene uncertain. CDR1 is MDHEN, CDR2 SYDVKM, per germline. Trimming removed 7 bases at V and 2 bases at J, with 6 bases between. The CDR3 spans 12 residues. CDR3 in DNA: TGTGCCAGCACCGTAGGCAATCAGCCCCAGCATTTT. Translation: CASTVGNQPQHF.

CDR3 DNA sequence: TGTGCCAGCAGCCAAGATACGAGCGGGGGGGCAAATACGCAGTATTTT. Translating it yields CASSQDTSGGANTQYF. The gene calls are TRBV3-1 (or the pseudogene TRBV3-2) and TRBJ2-3; 10 positions agree with TRBD2. Germline values: CDR1 LGHDT, CDR2 YNNKEL (reference sequence). This CDR3 comprises 16 residues. Trimming at V came to 0 bases and at J to 7 bases, leaving 7 bases not matched to a gene.

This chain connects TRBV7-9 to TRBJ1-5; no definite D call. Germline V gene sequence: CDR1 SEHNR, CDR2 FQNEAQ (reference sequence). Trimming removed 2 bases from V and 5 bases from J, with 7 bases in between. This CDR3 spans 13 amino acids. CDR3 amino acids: CASSLSADQPQHF. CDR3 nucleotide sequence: TGTGCCAGCAGCTTAAGCGCGGATCAGCCCCAGCATTTT. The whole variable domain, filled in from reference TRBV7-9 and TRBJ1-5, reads DTGVSQNPRHKITKRGQNVTFRCDPISEHNRLYWYRQTLGQGPEFLTYFQNEAQLEKSRLLSDRFSAERPKGSFSTLEIQRTEQGDSAMYLCASSLSADQPQHFGDGTRLSIL.